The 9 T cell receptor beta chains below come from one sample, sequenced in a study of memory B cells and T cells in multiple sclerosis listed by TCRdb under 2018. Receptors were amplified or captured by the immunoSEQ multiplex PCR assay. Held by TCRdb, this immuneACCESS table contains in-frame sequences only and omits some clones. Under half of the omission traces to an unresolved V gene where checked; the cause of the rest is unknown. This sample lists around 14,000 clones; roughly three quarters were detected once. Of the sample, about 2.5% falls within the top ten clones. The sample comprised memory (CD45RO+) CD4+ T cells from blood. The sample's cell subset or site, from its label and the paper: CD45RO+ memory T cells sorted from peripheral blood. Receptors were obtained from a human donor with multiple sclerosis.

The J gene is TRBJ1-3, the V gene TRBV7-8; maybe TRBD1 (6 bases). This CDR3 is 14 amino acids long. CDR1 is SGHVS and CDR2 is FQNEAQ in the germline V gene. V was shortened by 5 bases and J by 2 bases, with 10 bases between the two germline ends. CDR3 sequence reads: CASSPQGTGNTIYF. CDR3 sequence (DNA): TGTGCCAGCAGCCCACAGGGAACTGGAAACACCATATATTTT.

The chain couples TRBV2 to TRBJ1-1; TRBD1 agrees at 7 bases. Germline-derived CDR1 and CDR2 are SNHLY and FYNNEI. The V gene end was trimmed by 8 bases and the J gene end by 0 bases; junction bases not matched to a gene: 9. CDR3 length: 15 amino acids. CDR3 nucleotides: TGTGCCAGCCAAGAACTAGGGACAGTGAACACTGAAGCTTTCTTT. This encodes CASQELGTVNTEAFF. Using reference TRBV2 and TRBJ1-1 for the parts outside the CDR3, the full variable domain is EPEVTQTPSHQVTQMGQEVILRCVPISNHLYFYWYRQILGQKVEFLVSFYNNEISEKSEIFDDQFSVERPDGSNFTLKIRSTKLEDSAMYFCASQELGTVNTEAFFGQGTRLTVV.

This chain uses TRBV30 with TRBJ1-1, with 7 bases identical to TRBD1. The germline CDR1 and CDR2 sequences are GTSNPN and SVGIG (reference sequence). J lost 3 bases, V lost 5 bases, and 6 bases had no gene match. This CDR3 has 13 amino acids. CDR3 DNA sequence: TGTGCCTGGGGACGACAGGGTTACACTGAAGCTTTCTTT. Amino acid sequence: CAWGRQGYTEAFF.

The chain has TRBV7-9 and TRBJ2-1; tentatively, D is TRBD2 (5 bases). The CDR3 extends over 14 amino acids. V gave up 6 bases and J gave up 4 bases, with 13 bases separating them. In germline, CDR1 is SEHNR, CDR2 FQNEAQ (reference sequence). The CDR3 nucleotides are TGTGCCAGCAGTGAGGGCCGGTTTTACAATGAGCAGTTCTTC. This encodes CASSEGRFYNEQFF.

The CDR3, as DNA: TGCAGCGCCGGGACAGGGGGCTACGAGCAGTACTTC. Its protein is CSAGTGGYEQYF. The chain combines TRBV29-1 with TRBJ2-7; TRBD1 matches at 11 bases. V gave up 7 bases and J gave up 3 bases; unmatched junction bases: 2. There are 12 residues in the CDR3. In germline, CDR1 is SQVTM, CDR2 ANQGSEA.

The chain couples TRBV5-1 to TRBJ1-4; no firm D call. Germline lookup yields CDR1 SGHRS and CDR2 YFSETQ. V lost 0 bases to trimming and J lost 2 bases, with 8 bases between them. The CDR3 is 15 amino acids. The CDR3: CASSLGIGTNEKLFF. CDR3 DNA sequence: TGCGCCAGCAGCTTGGGGATCGGGACTAATGAAAAACTGTTTTTT.

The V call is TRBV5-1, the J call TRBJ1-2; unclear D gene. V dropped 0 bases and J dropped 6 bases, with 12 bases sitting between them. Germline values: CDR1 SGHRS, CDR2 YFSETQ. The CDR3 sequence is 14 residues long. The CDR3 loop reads CASSLVGPGNGYTF. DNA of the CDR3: TGCGCCAGCAGCTTGGTTGGGCCCGGGAATGGCTACACCTTC.

CDR3 sequence reads: CASSSKRGGITDTQYF. The CDR3 DNA is TGCGCCAGCAGCTCCAAACGGGGGGGGATCACAGATACGCAGTATTTT. The rearrangement uses TRBV5-1 and TRBJ2-3, with 8 bases matching TRBD2. Germline V gives CDR1 SGHRS, CDR2 YFSETQ. V lost 3 bases to trimming and J lost 2 bases; unmatched junction nucleotides: 8. This CDR3 comprises 16 residues.

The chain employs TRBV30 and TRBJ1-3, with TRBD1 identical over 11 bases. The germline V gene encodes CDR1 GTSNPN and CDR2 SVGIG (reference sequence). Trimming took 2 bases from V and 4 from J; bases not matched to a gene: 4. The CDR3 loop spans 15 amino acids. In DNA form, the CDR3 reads TGTGCCTGGAGTTCGGACAGGGGGCCAGGAAACACCATATATTTT. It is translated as CAWSSDRGPGNTIYF.